These T cell receptor beta chains were read from a single sample in a study of cytomegalovirus exposure and HLA in healthy donors. Generated by immunoSEQ multiplex PCR, the TCRdb table keeps only in-frame clones and is missing some. This table holds 90,000 to 150,000 clones, more than 75% found once. The material sequenced was PBMCs. All receptors derive from a woman in her late teens or twenties in good health and CMV-seropositive. Both conserved end residues are part of each CDR3. A D gene is named only where the DNA matches it firmly. Not all rows give a size; the values are once, few, many and, for expanded clones, a class.

>TRBV19|TRBJ1-1|NA|NA
TGTGCCAGTAGTATTCCCCTGAGTGCTTTCTTT
CASSIPLSAFF
>TRBV14|TRBJ2-2|NA|NA
TGTGCCAGCAGCCCCCTTGGGGGCCCGAACACCGGGGAGCTGTTTTTT
CASSPLGGPNTGELFF
>TRBV9|TRBJ2-5|TRBD2|NA
TGTGCCAGCAGCCTCAGAGGGATAGCGGGTTCTCAAGAGACCCAGTACTTC
CASSLRGIAGSQETQYF
>TRBV30|TRBJ1-6|TRBD1|NA
TGTGCCTGGAGTGTAGGCGCGGGACAGGGGAATTCACCCCTCCACTTT
CAWSVGAGQGNSPLHF
>TRBV5-1|TRBJ2-5|NA|NA
TGCGCCAGCAGCCTCCGCGGGCAAGAGACCCAGTACTTC
CASSLRGQETQYF
>TRBV19|TRBJ2-7|TRBD1|NA
TGTGCCAGTAGTATGACAGGGGGGACCTACGAGCAGTACTTC
CASSMTGGTYEQYF
>TRBV20-1|TRBJ2-1|NA|NA
TGCAGTGCTAGTCCGCGGAATGAGCAGTTCTTC
CSASPRNEQFF
>TRBV5-1|TRBJ2-7|NA|NA
TGCGCCAGCAGCTCCCGGGGGTTAGGGTCCTACGAGCAGTACTTC
CASSSRGLGSYEQYF
>TRBV10-2|TRBJ2-1|TRBD2|NA
TGCGCCAGCAGTGAGGGACTAGCGGGGGGGGCGTTCTTC
CASSEGLAGGAFF
>TRBV7-8|TRBJ2-3|TRBD2|NA
TGTGCCAGCAGCCCGAAGATGGGACTAGCAGCTAGCACAGATACGCAGTATTTT
CASSPKMGLAASTDTQYF
>TRBV6-1|TRBJ2-7|TRBD1|NA
TGTGCCAGCAGGACAGGGGGCGTCTACGAGCAGTACTTC
CASRTGGVYEQYF
>TRBV18|TRBJ1-1|NA|NA
TGTGCCAGCTCACCACCGACAACAGGGAATGTGGCTTTCTTT
CASSPPTTGNVAFF
>TRBV4-1|TRBJ1-5|NA|NA
TGCGCCAGCAGCCAAGTAACAGGCAATCAGCCCCAGCATTTT
CASSQVTGNQPQHF
>TRBV7-3|TRBJ1-1|NA|NA
TGTGCCAGCAGCTTGGGCAAGAACACTGAAGCTTTCTTT
CASSLGKNTEAFF
>TRBV6-5|TRBJ2-7|TRBD1|NA
TGTGCCAGCAGTTACTCTCCGACAGGGATGTACGAGCAGTACTTC
CASSYSPTGMYEQYF
>TRBV5-1|TRBJ2-1|TRBD2|NA
TGCGCCAGCAGCTTGGCGTCTAGCGGGGGGGCTGGGAATGAGCAGTTCTTC
CASSLASSGGAGNEQFF
>TRBV6-1|TRBJ1-4|NA|once
TGTGCCAGCAGTGGAGGACAGCCTAATGAAAAACTGTTTTTT
CASSGGQPNEKLFF
>TRBV20-1|TRBJ1-1|NA|NA
TGCAGTGCGGGGGAGGTCCAAGCTTTCTTT
CSAGEVQAFF
>TRBV4-1|TRBJ2-1|TRBD2|once
TGCGCCAGCAGCCACCTAGCGGGGGGGCTCGGTGAGCAGTTCTTC
CASSHLAGGLGEQFF
>TRBV19|TRBJ2-7|TRBD1|NA
TGTGCCAGTAGTCCCCTCCCGGACAGGGGCACCTACGAGCAGTACTTC
CASSPLPDRGTYEQYF
>TRBV7-9|TRBJ1-6|NA|few
TGTGCCAGCAGCCTGAAGAGGAGCTCCTATAATTCACCCCTCCACTTT
CASSLKRSSYNSPLHF
>TRBV30|TRBJ1-2|NA|few
TGTGCCTGGAGTCCCCGATGGCAGGGGAGTGGCTACACCTTC
CAWSPRWQGSGYTF
>TRBV6-6|TRBJ2-7|NA|NA
TGTGCCAGCAGTTCGCGTTCGGGTCACGAGCAGTACTTC
CASSSRSGHEQYF
>TRBV29-1|TRBJ1-2|NA|NA
TGCAGCGTTGAAGATCCGGCGACGAGGAGCTACACCTTC
CSVEDPATRSYTF
>TRBV6-5|TRBJ2-6|NA|NA
TGTGCCAGCAGATCCCCAGTCTCTGGGGCCAACGTCCTGACTTTC
CASRSPVSGANVLTF
>TRBV6-5|TRBJ1-5|NA|NA
TGTGCCAGCACCCCGGGGGGCGGGCAGCCCCAGCATTTT
CASTPGGGQPQHF
>TRBV7-6|TRBJ2-7|TRBD1|NA
TGTGCCAGCAGCCCTGGGACAGGTCGAGGCGAGCAGTACTTC
CASSPGTGRGEQYF
>TRBV5-1|TRBJ2-7|TRBD1|NA
TGCGCCAGCCGGGGACAGGCGTCAGTGTCCTCCTACGAGCAGTACTTC
CASRGQASVSSYEQYF
>TRBV19|TRBJ2-7|NA|NA
TGTGCCAGTAGTATTTGGCTAGAGACGAACGAGCAGTACTTC
CASSIWLETNEQYF
>TRBV4-3|TRBJ2-2|TRBD1|NA
TGCGCCAGCAGCCAAGATAGGACAGGGTTAACCGGGGAGCTGTTTTTT
CASSQDRTGLTGELFF
>TRBV5-1|TRBJ2-7|TRBD1|NA
TGCGCCAGCAGTTCGGACAGGTCGAACTACGAGCAGTACTTC
CASSSDRSNYEQYF
>TRBV19|TRBJ1-1|NA|NA
TGTGCCAGTAGTATGGGGGGGGACACCTTGAACACTGAAGCTTTCTTT
CASSMGGDTLNTEAFF
>TRBV27|TRBJ2-3|NA|NA
TGTGCCAGCAGTTTGGCAGGTTACACAGATACGCAGTATTTT
CASSLAGYTDTQYF
>TRBV5-8|TRBJ2-1|NA|NA
TGTGCCAGCACCATGACTCCGGGGTCCTCCTACAATGAGCAGTTCTTC
CASTMTPGSSYNEQFF
>TRBV5-1|TRBJ2-2|TRBD2|NA
TGCGCCAGCAGCTGGAGCGGGGGGGATACCGGGGAGCTGTTTTTT
CASSWSGGDTGELFF
>TRBV2|TRBJ2-1|TRBD2|NA
TGTGCCAGCAGTGTTAGCGGGGGGGCCTATGAGCAGTTCTTC
CASSVSGGAYEQFF
>TRBV9|TRBJ1-1|NA|NA
TGTGCCAGCAGCGGACCCGGACTGATGAACACTGAAGCTTTCTTT
CASSGPGLMNTEAFF
>TRBV29-1|TRBJ2-1|TRBD1|NA
TGCAGCGTTGAAGATCCGGACAGGAGCTCCTACAATGAGCAGTTCTTC
CSVEDPDRSSYNEQFF
>TRBV10-3|TRBJ1-1|TRBD1|NA
TGTGCCATCAGTGAGGCCAGACAGGGGGATCAAGCTTTCTTT
CAISEARQGDQAFF
>TRBV13|TRBJ2-1|TRBD2|NA
TGTGCCAGCAGCTTTCTAGCGGGGGGGCCTGTCCACAATGAGCAGTTCTTC
CASSFLAGGPVHNEQFF
>TRBV13|TRBJ1-1|NA|NA
TGTGCCAGCAGCACGGGGGGGCGGCACACTGAAGCTTTCTTT
CASSTGGRHTEAFF
>TRBV25-1|TRBJ1-6|TRBD1|NA
TGTGCCAGCAGTGAAAGGCGACAGGGCCACAATTCACCCCTCCACTTT
CASSERRQGHNSPLHF
>TRBV19|TRBJ1-4|TRBD1|NA
TGTGCCAGTAGTAGAGGGACAGGACGGAGTGAAAAACTGTTTTTT
CASSRGTGRSEKLFF
>TRBV9|TRBJ2-7|TRBD1|NA
TGTGCCAGCAGCGTAGAAGGGGGGGGACAGGGTCTCTCCGAGCAGTACTTC
CASSVEGGGQGLSEQYF
>TRBV5-1|TRBJ1-6|NA|NA
TGCGCCAGCAGCAAAGACAGGAATTCACCCCTCCACTTT
CASSKDRNSPLHF
>TRBV5-1|TRBJ2-7|TRBD1|NA
TGCGCCAGCAGCTGGGGGGACAGGGGCCACGAGCAGTACTTC
CASSWGDRGHEQYF
>TRBV30|TRBJ2-7|TRBD2|NA
TGTGCCTGGGCTAGCGGGGGGCCCTACGAGCAGTACTTC
CAWASGGPYEQYF
>TRBV6-5|TRBJ2-1|TRBD2|NA
TGTGCCAGCAGTTACTCGCGACTAGCGGGAGGGTCGAGGATCTTC
CASSYSRLAGGSRIF
>TRBV30|TRBJ2-3|NA|NA
TGTGCCTGGGAGTCAGATACGCAGTATTTT
CAWESDTQYF
>TRBV5-1|TRBJ1-1|TRBD1|NA
TGCGCCAGCAGCGCGGGGACAGCGAACACTGAAGCTTTCTTT
CASSAGTANTEAFF
>TRBV6-5|TRBJ1-2|NA|NA
TGTGCCAGCAGGAACAGCCGGAATAACTATGGCTACACCTTC
CASRNSRNNYGYTF
>TRBV14|TRBJ1-3|NA|NA
TGTGCCAGCAGCCCCTTCGGGAGAAGGGATGGAAACACCATATATTTT
CASSPFGRRDGNTIYF
>TRBV9|TRBJ2-1|TRBD2|NA
TGTGCCAGCAGCACCCCGTCCGGGGGAGGGGAGCAGTTCTTC
CASSTPSGGGEQFF
>TRBV2|TRBJ2-7|NA|NA
TGTGCCAGCACCCCCCGGGGGTCGGTGTACGAGCAGTACTTC
CASTPRGSVYEQYF
>TRBV29-1|TRBJ2-2|NA|NA
TGCAGCGTTGTTGTCGGCACCGGGGAGCTGTTTTTT
CSVVVGTGELFF
>TRBV7-2|TRBJ1-3|TRBD1|NA
TGTGCCAGCAGCTTAGGCGGGACAGGTGGTGCTGGAAACACCATATATTTT
CASSLGGTGGAGNTIYF
>TRBV2|TRBJ1-1|TRBD1|NA
TGTGCCAGCAGCGTTGATGCCAGGGGGCGGGAGACTGAAGCTTTCTTT
CASSVDARGRETEAFF